The subject of this entry is one T cell receptor beta chain. These data come from a study of blood T cell repertoires in COVID-19. As processed by the authors: Estimates of nucleated cell counts were drawn from the amplification of reference gene primers. Some clones are missing from TCRdb's copy, which holds only in-frame ones; the method was immunoSEQ multiplex PCR. V and J calls and clone size are given by that table; D and trimming were obtained from the DNA. The sample holds about 380,000 clones, about 90% seen once. CDR1 is SGHRS, CDR2 YFSETQ, per germline. This CDR3 is 14 amino acids long. V lost 5 bases and J lost 8; bases outside the gene matches: 10.

The receptor comes from a woman between 25 and 40 years old who had recovered from COVID-19. The gene calls are TRBV5-1 and TRBJ2-1; 7 bases map to TRBD2. The sequencing sample was made of PBMCs or T cells enriched from blood (not recorded which). DNA for the CDR3: TGCGCCAGCAGGGCTTACGGGAGCGGGGATGAGCAGTTCTTC. Its protein product is CASRAYGSGDEQFF.